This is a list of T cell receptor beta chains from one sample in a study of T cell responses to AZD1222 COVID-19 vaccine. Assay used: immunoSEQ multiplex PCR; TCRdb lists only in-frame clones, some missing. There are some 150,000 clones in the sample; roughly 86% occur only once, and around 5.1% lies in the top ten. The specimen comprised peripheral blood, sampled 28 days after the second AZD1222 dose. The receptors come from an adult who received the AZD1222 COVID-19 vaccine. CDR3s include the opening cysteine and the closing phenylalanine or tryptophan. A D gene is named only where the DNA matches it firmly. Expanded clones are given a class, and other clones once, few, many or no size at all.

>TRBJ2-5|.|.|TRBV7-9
CASSREEETQYF
TGTGCCAGCAGCCGTGAGGAAGAGACCCAGTACTTC
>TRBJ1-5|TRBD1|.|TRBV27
CASSLQGGLSNQPQHF
TGTGCCAGCAGCCTACAGGGGGGTTTAAGCAATCAGCCCCAGCATTTT
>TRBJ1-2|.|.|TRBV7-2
CASSSRVFLTNYGYTF
TGTGCCAGCAGCTCTCGGGTCTTCCTTACTAACTATGGCTACACCTTC
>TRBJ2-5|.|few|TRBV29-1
CSGGQRETQYF
TGCAGCGGCGGACAGAGGGAGACCCAGTACTTC
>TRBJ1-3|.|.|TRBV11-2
CASSLVVGGDHSSGNTIYF
TGTGCCAGCAGCTTAGTAGTTGGAGGCGATCATTCCTCTGGAAACACCATATATTTT
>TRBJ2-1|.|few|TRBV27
CASSTFTSGAVNEQFF
TGTGCCAGCAGTACCTTCACTAGTGGGGCGGTCAATGAGCAGTTCTTC
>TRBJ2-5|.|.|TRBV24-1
CATSDPRTDQETQYF
TGTGCCACCAGTGATCCCCGGACCGACCAAGAGACCCAGTACTTC
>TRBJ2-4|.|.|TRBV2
CASSVSQAKNIQYF
TGTGCCAGCAGTGTGAGTCAGGCCAAAAACATTCAGTACTTC
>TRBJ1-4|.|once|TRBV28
CASSTGRSQGNEKLFF
TGTGCCAGCAGTACCGGGAGGTCGCAGGGGAATGAAAAACTGTTTTTT
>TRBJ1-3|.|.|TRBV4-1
CASSPRATSSGNTIYF
TGCGCCAGCAGCCCGCGAGCGACCTCCTCTGGAAACACCATATATTTT
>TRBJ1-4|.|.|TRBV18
CASSPLSEGGEKLFF
TGTGCCAGCTCACCACTTTCGGAGGGAGGTGAAAAACTGTTTTTT
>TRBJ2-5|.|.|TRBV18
CASSPAVVETQYF
TGTGCCAGCTCACCAGCGGTGGTAGAGACCCAGTACTTC
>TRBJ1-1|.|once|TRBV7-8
CASSLAYTVYTEAFF
TGTGCCAGCAGCTTAGCTTACACGGTGTACACTGAAGCTTTCTTT
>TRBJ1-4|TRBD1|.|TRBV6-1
CASSEGQGATNEKLFF
TGTGCCAGCAGTGAAGGTCAGGGGGCCACTAATGAAAAACTGTTTTTT
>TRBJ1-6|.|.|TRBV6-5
CASRNLRPNSPLHF
TGTGCCAGCAGGAACTTGCGCCCCAATTCACCCCTCCACTTT
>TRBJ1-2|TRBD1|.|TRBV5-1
CASSGSGTGGADGYTF
TGCGCCAGCAGCGGTAGTGGGACAGGGGGCGCGGATGGCTACACCTTC
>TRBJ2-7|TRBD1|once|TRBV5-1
CASSLVRAGTDFQYF
TGCGCCAGCAGCTTGGTGAGAGCCGGGACAGATTTCCAGTACTTC
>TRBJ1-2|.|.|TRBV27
CASKTLGEGARGYTF
TGTGCCAGCAAAACTTTGGGGGAAGGAGCGCGAGGCTACACCTTC
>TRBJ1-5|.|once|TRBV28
CASSLSVLKSNQPQHF
TGTGCCAGCAGTTTATCGGTCCTTAAGAGCAATCAGCCCCAGCATTTT
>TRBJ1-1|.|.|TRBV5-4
CASSPGGSMNTEAFF
TGTGCCAGCAGCCCGGGAGGCTCCATGAACACTGAAGCTTTCTTT
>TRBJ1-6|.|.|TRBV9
CASSGGGSSYNSPLHF
TGTGCCAGCAGCGGAGGGGGTAGCTCCTATAATTCACCCCTCCACTTT
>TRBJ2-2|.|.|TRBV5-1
CASSLDGTGELFF
TGCGCCAGCAGCTTGGATGGAACCGGGGAGCTGTTTTTT
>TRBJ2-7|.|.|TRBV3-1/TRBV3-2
CASSPGSPYEQYF
TGTGCCAGCAGCCCTGGCTCGCCCTACGAGCAGTACTTC
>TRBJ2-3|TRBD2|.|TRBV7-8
CASSYGLAGGMQYF
TGTGCCAGCAGCTACGGACTAGCGGGGGGGATGCAGTATTTT
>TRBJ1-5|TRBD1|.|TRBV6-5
CASRQGDPNQPQHF
TGTGCCAGCAGACAGGGGGATCCCAATCAGCCCCAGCATTTT
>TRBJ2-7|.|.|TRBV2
CASRQGLGLREQYF
TGTGCCAGCAGGCAGGGGTTAGGGCTTCGGGAGCAGTACTTC
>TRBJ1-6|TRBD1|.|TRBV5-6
CASSLMDRVFDSPLHF
TGTGCCAGCAGCTTAATGGACAGGGTGTTCGATTCACCCCTCCACTTT
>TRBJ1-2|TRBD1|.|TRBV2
CASSEWGQGTYGYTF
TGTGCCAGCAGTGAATGGGGACAGGGCACCTATGGCTACACCTTC
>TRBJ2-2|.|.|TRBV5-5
CASSLGGHTGELFF
TGTGCCAGCAGCTTGGGGGGGCACACCGGGGAGCTGTTTTTT
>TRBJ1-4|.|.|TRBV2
CASSTSVATNEKLFF
TGTGCCAGCAGTACATCAGTTGCAACTAATGAAAAACTGTTTTTT
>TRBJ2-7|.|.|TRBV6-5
CASRAPSGYEQYF
TGTGCCAGCAGAGCCCCGTCGGGGTACGAGCAGTACTTC
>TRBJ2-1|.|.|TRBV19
CASSVDMGRNEQFF
TGTGCCAGTAGTGTCGACATGGGGAGGAATGAGCAGTTCTTC
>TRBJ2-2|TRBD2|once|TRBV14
CASSQVGLVFGTGELFF
TGTGCCAGCAGCCAAGTGGGACTAGTATTCGGCACCGGGGAGCTGTTTTTT
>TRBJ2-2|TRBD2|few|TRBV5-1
CASTQRGAVTGELFF
TGCGCCAGCACCCAGCGGGGGGCCGTCACCGGGGAGCTGTTTTTT
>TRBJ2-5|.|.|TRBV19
CASSMDGRDQETQYF
TGTGCCAGTAGTATGGATGGCAGAGACCAAGAGACCCAGTACTTC
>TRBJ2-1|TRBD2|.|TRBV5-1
CASSSQGTNNNEQFF
TGCGCCAGCAGCTCCCAAGGGACTAACAACAATGAGCAGTTCTTC
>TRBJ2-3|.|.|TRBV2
CASGAQGSGTDTQYF
TGTGCCAGCGGGGCTCAGGGGTCGGGCACAGATACGCAGTATTTT
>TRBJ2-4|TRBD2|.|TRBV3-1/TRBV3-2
CASSQDAPGLAGSGDKNIQYF
TGTGCCAGCAGCCAAGACGCCCCGGGACTAGCGGGGTCGGGAGACAAAAACATTCAGTACTTC
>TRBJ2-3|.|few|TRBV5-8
CASGSRRSFDTQYF
TGTGCCAGCGGCTCCCGGCGGAGTTTCGATACGCAGTATTTT
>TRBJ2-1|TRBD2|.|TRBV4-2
CASSPLSGGVNEQFF
TGTGCCAGCAGCCCCCTCTCCGGGGGGGTTAATGAGCAGTTCTTC
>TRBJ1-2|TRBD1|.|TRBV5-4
CASSLRPSGGNYGYTF
TGTGCCAGCAGCCTACGGCCCTCAGGGGGGAACTATGGCTACACCTTC
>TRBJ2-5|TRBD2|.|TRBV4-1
CASSPGTSVSLSGTQYF
TGCGCCAGCAGCCCCGGGACTAGCGTCTCCCTCTCAGGGACCCAGTACTTC
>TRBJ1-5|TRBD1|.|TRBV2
CASSPEGGSNQPQHF
TGTGCCAGCAGCCCCGAAGGGGGCAGCAATCAGCCCCAGCATTTT
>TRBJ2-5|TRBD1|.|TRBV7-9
CASSSPTGNTETQYF
TGTGCCAGCAGCTCCCCGACAGGGAATACAGAGACCCAGTACTTC
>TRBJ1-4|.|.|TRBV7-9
CASSRVGPALGVKLFF
TGTGCCAGCAGCAGAGTCGGACCGGCTCTAGGTGTGAAACTGTTTTTT
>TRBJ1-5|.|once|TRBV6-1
CASSEGRGAGNQPQHF
TGTGCCAGCAGTGAAGGACGCGGGGCAGGGAATCAGCCCCAGCATTTT
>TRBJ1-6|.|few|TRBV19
CASSIATSSPLHF
TGTGCCAGTAGTATCGCCACGTCTTCACCCCTCCACTTT
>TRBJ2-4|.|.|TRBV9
CASSVDPLENQYF
TGTGCCAGCAGCGTAGACCCTCTCGAGAATCAGTACTTC
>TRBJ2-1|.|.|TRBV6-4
CASSSWYTLSYNEQFF
TGTGCCAGCAGTTCTTGGTACACACTCTCCTACAATGAGCAGTTCTTC
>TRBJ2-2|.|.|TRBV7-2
CASSYWGTNTGELFF
TGTGCCAGCAGCTATTGGGGGACGAACACCGGGGAGCTGTTTTTT
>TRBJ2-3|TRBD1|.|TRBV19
CASRDRVEDTQYF
TGTGCCAGTAGAGACAGGGTAGAAGATACGCAGTATTTT